Listed below are T cell receptor beta chains from one sample, sequenced in a study of regulatory T cells. Sequencing used immunoSEQ multiplex PCR; TCRdb keeps in-frame clones, though not all of them. The table has about 30,000 clones, 85% to 95% seen once; the top ten hold about 1.4%. The sample comprised conventional CD4+ T cells sorted from blood. All receptors come from a person aged 18-30 years with CD3G deficiency. Both conserved end residues are part of each CDR3. D genes are given only for firm matches. Rows give clone size only sometimes, using once, few, many, or a class for an expanded clone.

v_call: TRBV6-1; j_call: TRBJ1-4; d_call: -; cdr3_length: 15; clone_size: -; cdr3_nt: TGTGCCACGGGGCGGGGCACAGGGATAGGCGAAAAACTGTTTTTT; cdr3_aa: CATGRGTGIGEKLFF
v_call: TRBV5-1; j_call: TRBJ1-1; d_call: -; cdr3_length: 14; clone_size: -; cdr3_nt: TGCGCCAGCAGCTTAGGGGTCCTGAACACTGAAGCTTTCTTT; cdr3_aa: CASSLGVLNTEAFF
v_call: TRBV11-2; j_call: TRBJ2-2; d_call: TRBD2; cdr3_length: 15; clone_size: once; cdr3_nt: TGTGCCAGCAGCCTACGGGGGGTGGACACCGGGGAGCTGTTTTTT; cdr3_aa: CASSLRGVDTGELFF
v_call: TRBV25-1; j_call: TRBJ2-6; d_call: -; cdr3_length: 13; clone_size: once; cdr3_nt: TGTGCCAGCAGGGGGGAAGGGGCCAACGTCCTGACTTTC; cdr3_aa: CASRGEGANVLTF
v_call: TRBV7-9; j_call: TRBJ1-1; d_call: -; cdr3_length: 12; clone_size: -; cdr3_nt: TGTGCCATCTCCCGGCAGGACACTGAAGCTTTCTTT; cdr3_aa: CAISRQDTEAFF
v_call: TRBV7-2; j_call: TRBJ1-5; d_call: -; cdr3_length: 13; clone_size: -; cdr3_nt: TGTGCCAGCAGCCGACAGGTAGATCAGCCCCAGCATTTT; cdr3_aa: CASSRQVDQPQHF
v_call: TRBV28; j_call: TRBJ1-3; d_call: TRBD1; cdr3_length: 15; clone_size: -; cdr3_nt: TGTGCCAGCAGTTCCGCTTCGACAGGGGGGACCACCATATATTTT; cdr3_aa: CASSSASTGGTTIYF
v_call: TRBV10-3; j_call: TRBJ1-2; d_call: -; cdr3_length: 12; clone_size: -; cdr3_nt: TGTGCCATCAGTGAGTCGGGAAGCGGCTACACCTTC; cdr3_aa: CAISESGSGYTF
v_call: TRBV28; j_call: TRBJ2-7; d_call: -; cdr3_length: 18; clone_size: once; cdr3_nt: TGTGCCAGCAGTCCCCTCCCACAGATCATCGGGAGACCCTACGAGCAGTACTTC; cdr3_aa: CASSPLPQIIGRPYEQYF
v_call: TRBV6-1; j_call: TRBJ2-7; d_call: TRBD1; cdr3_length: 14; clone_size: -; cdr3_nt: TGTGCCAGCACCTACGGACAGGGAGGTCACGAGCAGTACTTC; cdr3_aa: CASTYGQGGHEQYF
v_call: TRBV7-9; j_call: TRBJ2-1; d_call: TRBD2; cdr3_length: 15; clone_size: -; cdr3_nt: TGTGCCAGCAGCTTTGCGGGAGGGCCATTGGGTGAGCAGTTCTTC; cdr3_aa: CASSFAGGPLGEQFF
v_call: TRBV6-1; j_call: TRBJ1-1; d_call: -; cdr3_length: 13; clone_size: -; cdr3_nt: TGTGCCAGCACGCTATGGGGGGGGGCTGAAGCTTTCTTT; cdr3_aa: CASTLWGGAEAFF
v_call: TRBV15; j_call: TRBJ1-4; d_call: TRBD1; cdr3_length: 16; clone_size: -; cdr3_nt: TGTGCCACCAGCAGGGAGCGAGACAGGGATAATGAAAAACTGTTTTTT; cdr3_aa: CATSRERDRDNEKLFF
v_call: TRBV6-1; j_call: TRBJ2-1; d_call: TRBD2; cdr3_length: 15; clone_size: -; cdr3_nt: TGTGCCAGCAGTGAACTTTCAGCCACTAGCGGGAGGGAGTTCTTC; cdr3_aa: CASSELSATSGREFF
v_call: TRBV6-1; j_call: TRBJ1-2; d_call: TRBD1; cdr3_length: 13; clone_size: -; cdr3_nt: TGTGCCAGCAGTGCTTATCCGGGACAGGGCTCCAGCTTC; cdr3_aa: CASSAYPGQGSSF
v_call: TRBV19; j_call: TRBJ1-1; d_call: -; cdr3_length: 13; clone_size: -; cdr3_nt: TGTGCCAGTAGTACGAAGGGGAACACTGAAGCTTTCTTT; cdr3_aa: CASSTKGNTEAFF
v_call: TRBV19; j_call: TRBJ2-6; d_call: TRBD1; cdr3_length: 18; clone_size: once; cdr3_nt: TGTGCCAGTAGTCCCAGGGGACAGTTTACCTCTGGGGCCAACGTCCTGACTTTC; cdr3_aa: CASSPRGQFTSGANVLTF
v_call: TRBV5-1; j_call: TRBJ1-1; d_call: TRBD1; cdr3_length: 13; clone_size: -; cdr3_nt: TGCGCCAGCACGTTCACAGGGGGCACTGAAGCTTTCTTT; cdr3_aa: CASTFTGGTEAFF
v_call: TRBV19; j_call: TRBJ2-1; d_call: -; cdr3_length: 13; clone_size: -; cdr3_nt: TGTGCCAGTAGTATATGGGCGGGCCATGAGCAGTTCTTC; cdr3_aa: CASSIWAGHEQFF
v_call: TRBV5-6; j_call: TRBJ2-3; d_call: TRBD2; cdr3_length: 16; clone_size: -; cdr3_nt: TGTGCCAGCAGCCTGACTAGCGGGCACCGCACAGATACGCAGTATTTT; cdr3_aa: CASSLTSGHRTDTQYF
v_call: TRBV19; j_call: TRBJ1-2; d_call: -; cdr3_length: 16; clone_size: -; cdr3_nt: TGTGCCAGTAGTATAGATCATCGGGAGATGGCTAATGGCTACACCTTC; cdr3_aa: CASSIDHREMANGYTF
v_call: TRBV19; j_call: TRBJ2-2; d_call: -; cdr3_length: 13; clone_size: -; cdr3_nt: TGTGCCAGTAGTGTGACTATTCCCGGGGAGCTGTTTTTT; cdr3_aa: CASSVTIPGELFF
v_call: TRBV6-1; j_call: TRBJ1-1; d_call: TRBD1; cdr3_length: 14; clone_size: -; cdr3_nt: TGTGCCAGCAGTTTTGACAGGGTCGGCACTGAAGCTTTCTTT; cdr3_aa: CASSFDRVGTEAFF
v_call: TRBV28; j_call: TRBJ1-1; d_call: -; cdr3_length: 11; clone_size: -; cdr3_nt: TGTGCCAGCAGTTTAATAGGAGGAGCTTTCTTT; cdr3_aa: CASSLIGGAFF
v_call: TRBV14; j_call: TRBJ2-7; d_call: TRBD1; cdr3_length: 16; clone_size: -; cdr3_nt: TGTGCCAGCAGCCGGCTAGTCGGGACAGTCCCCAACGAGCAGTACTTC; cdr3_aa: CASSRLVGTVPNEQYF
v_call: TRBV10-2; j_call: TRBJ1-2; d_call: TRBD1; cdr3_length: 13; clone_size: -; cdr3_nt: TGCGCCAGCAGTGAGGACAGGGTCGCTGGCTACACCTTC; cdr3_aa: CASSEDRVAGYTF
v_call: TRBV5-1; j_call: TRBJ2-7; d_call: -; cdr3_length: 14; clone_size: once; cdr3_nt: TGCGCCAGCAGCCTGGACAGAGGGGGCTACGAGCAGTACTTC; cdr3_aa: CASSLDRGGYEQYF
v_call: TRBV19; j_call: TRBJ1-6; d_call: -; cdr3_length: 14; clone_size: -; cdr3_nt: TGTGCCAGTAGTCCGCGTCAGGGGAATTCACCCCTCCACTTT; cdr3_aa: CASSPRQGNSPLHF
v_call: TRBV6-5; j_call: TRBJ1-4; d_call: -; cdr3_length: 13; clone_size: -; cdr3_nt: TGTGCCAGCAGTGCCTACGAGGCAGGAAAACTGTTTTTT; cdr3_aa: CASSAYEAGKLFF
v_call: TRBV29-1; j_call: TRBJ1-2; d_call: TRBD1; cdr3_length: 13; clone_size: -; cdr3_nt: TGCAGCGTGAGGGGACAGGGAGACTATGGCTACACCTTC; cdr3_aa: CSVRGQGDYGYTF
v_call: TRBV25-1; j_call: TRBJ2-5; d_call: TRBD2; cdr3_length: 15; clone_size: -; cdr3_nt: TGTGCCAGCAGTGAGACGGGAGGTAGGGGAGAGACCCAGTACTTC; cdr3_aa: CASSETGGRGETQYF
v_call: TRBV6-1; j_call: TRBJ1-4; d_call: -; cdr3_length: 15; clone_size: -; cdr3_nt: TGTGCCAGCAGTGGTTCGTGGGGGACTAATGAAAAACTGTTTTTT; cdr3_aa: CASSGSWGTNEKLFF
v_call: TRBV18; j_call: TRBJ2-1; d_call: TRBD2; cdr3_length: 16; clone_size: -; cdr3_nt: TGTGCCAGCTCACCAGCCCTAGCGGGGGGGGGAAATGAGCAGTTCTTC; cdr3_aa: CASSPALAGGGNEQFF
v_call: TRBV6-6; j_call: TRBJ2-7; d_call: -; cdr3_length: 14; clone_size: -; cdr3_nt: TGTGCCAGCAGCGAGGGGCAGAGAGCCTACGAGCAGTACTTC; cdr3_aa: CASSEGQRAYEQYF
v_call: TRBV11-2; j_call: TRBJ1-6; d_call: -; cdr3_length: 12; clone_size: -; cdr3_nt: TGTGCCAGCAGCTCCGCGGGGTCACCCCTCCACTTT; cdr3_aa: CASSSAGSPLHF
v_call: TRBV6-1; j_call: TRBJ1-5; d_call: -; cdr3_length: 14; clone_size: few; cdr3_nt: TGTGCCAGCAGTGACCTCGGTTGGGGTCAGCCCCAGCATTTT; cdr3_aa: CASSDLGWGQPQHF
v_call: TRBV6-1; j_call: TRBJ2-7; d_call: -; cdr3_length: 14; clone_size: few; cdr3_nt: TGTGCCAGCAGTGAAGCGGGGGTAACCTACGAGCAGTACTTC; cdr3_aa: CASSEAGVTYEQYF
v_call: TRBV15; j_call: TRBJ2-3; d_call: TRBD1; cdr3_length: 16; clone_size: -; cdr3_nt: TGTGCCACCAGCAGGGGCAGGACAGGGGTAAAAGATACGCAGTATTTT; cdr3_aa: CATSRGRTGVKDTQYF
v_call: TRBV30; j_call: TRBJ1-1; d_call: -; cdr3_length: 14; clone_size: -; cdr3_nt: TGTGCCTGGAGTAAGCCAGGGCTGGACACTGAAGCTTTCTTT; cdr3_aa: CAWSKPGLDTEAFF
v_call: TRBV9; j_call: TRBJ2-5; d_call: TRBD2; cdr3_length: 13; clone_size: -; cdr3_nt: TGTGCCAGCAGCGCTAGCGGGGGGGAGACCCAGTACTTC; cdr3_aa: CASSASGGETQYF
v_call: TRBV5-1; j_call: TRBJ1-2; d_call: TRBD1; cdr3_length: 13; clone_size: few; cdr3_nt: TGCGCCAGCAGCCCAGGGACAGGCTATGGCTACACCTTC; cdr3_aa: CASSPGTGYGYTF
v_call: TRBV28; j_call: TRBJ2-5; d_call: -; cdr3_length: 13; clone_size: -; cdr3_nt: TGTGCCAGCAGCCACAGCGGGCGAGAGACCCAGTACTTC; cdr3_aa: CASSHSGRETQYF
v_call: TRBV5-1; j_call: TRBJ2-7; d_call: TRBD1; cdr3_length: 14; clone_size: -; cdr3_nt: TGCGCCAGCGCCCCGGGACAGGGATTCCACGAGCAGTACTTC; cdr3_aa: CASAPGQGFHEQYF
v_call: TRBV5-1; j_call: TRBJ2-7; d_call: -; cdr3_length: 15; clone_size: -; cdr3_nt: TGCGCCAGCAGCTTGGGACAGGTGGGGCTGAACGAGCAGTACTTC; cdr3_aa: CASSLGQVGLNEQYF
v_call: TRBV27; j_call: TRBJ1-2; d_call: -; cdr3_length: 16; clone_size: -; cdr3_nt: TGTGCCAGCAGTCCCTCGGGTCCGGTGGCTAACTATGGCTACACCTTC; cdr3_aa: CASSPSGPVANYGYTF
v_call: TRBV19; j_call: TRBJ2-2; d_call: -; cdr3_length: 14; clone_size: -; cdr3_nt: TGTGCCAGTAGTACCCTAGGGGGGACCGGGGAGCTGTTTTTT; cdr3_aa: CASSTLGGTGELFF
v_call: TRBV19; j_call: TRBJ1-2; d_call: TRBD1; cdr3_length: 13; clone_size: once; cdr3_nt: TGTGCCAGTGGAACCAGACAGGGCTATGGCTACACCTTC; cdr3_aa: CASGTRQGYGYTF
v_call: TRBV6-1; j_call: TRBJ2-2; d_call: -; cdr3_length: 15; clone_size: -; cdr3_nt: TGTGCCAGCAGTGAATGGGGGAGAGGGGCCGGGGAGCTGTTTTTT; cdr3_aa: CASSEWGRGAGELFF
v_call: TRBV6-1; j_call: TRBJ2-4; d_call: TRBD1; cdr3_length: 14; clone_size: -; cdr3_nt: TGTGCCAGCAGTGAAGGACAGGGGTGGGAGGATCAGTACTTC; cdr3_aa: CASSEGQGWEDQYF
v_call: TRBV11-3; j_call: TRBJ2-2; d_call: TRBD1; cdr3_length: 12; clone_size: -; cdr3_nt: TGTGCCAGCAGCTCTGGACAGGGGCAGCTGTTTTTT; cdr3_aa: CASSSGQGQLFF
v_call: TRBV6-6; j_call: TRBJ1-1; d_call: TRBD1; cdr3_length: 12; clone_size: few; cdr3_nt: TGTGCCAGCAGTCCCGGGACAGATGAAGCTTTCTTT; cdr3_aa: CASSPGTDEAFF
v_call: TRBV4-1; j_call: TRBJ2-5; d_call: -; cdr3_length: 16; clone_size: -; cdr3_nt: TGCGCCAGCAGCCAAGAAGGTCTAGCCAGGCGAGAGACCCAGTACTTC; cdr3_aa: CASSQEGLARRETQYF
v_call: TRBV28; j_call: TRBJ2-1; d_call: -; cdr3_length: 15; clone_size: -; cdr3_nt: TGTGCCAGCAGTTTAAGGGGGAAAGCCAACAATGAGCAGTTCTTC; cdr3_aa: CASSLRGKANNEQFF
v_call: TRBV4-2; j_call: TRBJ1-1; d_call: -; cdr3_length: 13; clone_size: -; cdr3_nt: TGTGCCAGCAGCCACCTACAGAACACTGAAGCTTTCTTT; cdr3_aa: CASSHLQNTEAFF
v_call: TRBV7-7; j_call: TRBJ2-5; d_call: -; cdr3_length: 15; clone_size: few; cdr3_nt: TGTGCTAGCAGCTTAGTAGAGCGAGTGCGGGAGACCCAGTACTTC; cdr3_aa: CASSLVERVRETQYF
v_call: TRBV28; j_call: TRBJ2-1; d_call: TRBD2; cdr3_length: 15; clone_size: once; cdr3_nt: TGTGCCAGCAGTTTCACTGGACTAGGCTACAATGAGCAGTTCTTC; cdr3_aa: CASSFTGLGYNEQFF
v_call: TRBV6-1; j_call: TRBJ1-6; d_call: -; cdr3_length: 14; clone_size: -; cdr3_nt: TGTGCCAGCAGTGAAGTAGGCGGAAATTCACCCCTCCACTTT; cdr3_aa: CASSEVGGNSPLHF